This T cell receptor (beta chain) originates from a study of cytomegalovirus exposure and HLA in healthy donors. Findings and limits, study-wide: That first-cohort TCR clusters tended to co-occur in the 95 to 150 validation repertoires was found in a later analysis. In vitro experiments confirmed that a few CMV-associated chains were specific for CMV antigens. The study recorded more than 150 TCR beta chains that were cytomegalovirus-associated.

Clones were sequenced by immunoSEQ multiplex PCR, and TCRdb holds only the in-frame ones, with some missing. The sample comprises 150,000 to 200,000 clones, roughly 86% of which are singletons, and over 1.3% rests with the top ten. Trimming left V 5 bases short and J 0 bases short, with 15 bases between. The germline gives CDR1 PRHDT, CDR2 FYEKMQ (reference sequence). The CDR3 length is 16 residues. Concerning this clone: What it binds is not known.

The donors were in the roughly 110-subject validation cohort, distinct from the approximately 700-subject first cohort. The chain is built from TRBV13 and TRBJ2-3; the D is unclear. This sequence was found in a young woman in good health and CMV-seronegative. The sequencing input was PBMCs. The CDR3, as DNA: TGTGCCAGCAGCCTCACAGCCCTTACTAGCACAGATACGCAGTATTTT. Translating it yields CASSLTALTSTDTQYF.